These T cell receptor beta chains were read from a single sample in a study of blood T cell repertoires in COVID-19. The assay was immunoSEQ multiplex PCR, and TCRdb's table has in-frame clones only and misses some. The profile shows roughly 150,000 clones, around 85% of them singletons. Source material: peripheral blood. These receptors came from a human donor in a cohort sampled during active COVID-19. Both conserved end residues are part of each CDR3. A D gene is named only where the DNA matches it firmly. Size is omitted from some rows. Given values are once, few, many or a class for expanded clones.

.	TRBV2	few	TRBJ1-2	CASSEDGSNYGYTF	TGTGCCAGCAGTGAAGATGGGAGTAACTATGGCTACACCTTC
TRBD2	TRBV19	.	TRBJ2-5	CASSEGLAAQETQYF	TGTGCCAGTAGTGAGGGACTAGCGGCCCAAGAGACCCAGTACTTC
.	TRBV7-9	.	TRBJ2-1	CASSSLGGGPPNEQFF	TGTGCCAGCAGCTCCTTAGGGGGAGGGCCCCCCAATGAGCAGTTCTTC
.	TRBV7-3	.	TRBJ2-3	CASSHTTFTDTQYF	TGTGCCAGCAGCCACACTACATTCACAGATACGCAGTATTTT
.	TRBV7-2	.	TRBJ1-6	CASSLASRGNNSPLHF	TGTGCCAGCAGCTTAGCATCCAGGGGAAATAATTCACCCCTCCACTTT
.	TRBV19	.	TRBJ2-3	CASSIIGRGDTQYF	TGTGCCAGTAGTATAATCGGGAGAGGGGATACGCAGTATTTT
TRBD1	TRBV5-1	.	TRBJ1-2	CASSPTPGTGGRGGYTF	TGCGCCAGCAGCCCTACTCCCGGGACAGGGGGCCGGGGGGGCTACACCTTC
.	TRBV30	.	TRBJ2-1	CAWSGVAEYNEQFF	TGTGCCTGGAGTGGGGTGGCGGAGTACAATGAGCAGTTCTTC
.	TRBV5-5	.	TRBJ2-7	CASSSGTFSYEQYF	TGTGCCAGCAGCTCCGGGACTTTCTCCTACGAGCAGTACTTC
.	TRBV5-6	.	TRBJ1-2	CASNLDSRNYGYTF	TGTGCCAGCAACCTGGACAGCAGGAACTATGGCTACACCTTC
TRBD2	TRBV29-1	.	TRBJ2-7	CSVGTRATYEQYF	TGCAGCGTGGGGACTAGAGCTACCTACGAGCAGTACTTC
TRBD2	TRBV6-2/TRBV6-3	.	TRBJ2-7	CASSWGLAAYEQYF	TGTGCCAGCAGTTGGGGACTAGCGGCCTACGAGCAGTACTTC
.	TRBV5-1	.	TRBJ2-6	CASSSTAGANVLTF	TGCGCCAGCAGCTCCACAGCTGGGGCCAACGTCCTGACTTTC
TRBD1	TRBV6-4	.	TRBJ1-6	CASSNGQVNSPLHF	TGTGCCAGCAGTAACGGACAGGTTAATTCACCCCTCCACTTT
.	TRBV3-1/TRBV3-2	.	TRBJ2-3	CASSQSEIDTQYF	TGTGCCAGCAGCCAAAGTGAGATAGATACGCAGTATTTT
TRBD1	TRBV7-3	.	TRBJ1-1	CASSPGQGNTEAFF	TGTGCCAGCAGCCCCGGACAGGGTAACACTGAAGCTTTCTTT
TRBD1	TRBV7-9	.	TRBJ1-1	CASSFRTGGTHEAFF	TGTGCCAGCAGCTTCCGGACAGGGGGAACACATGAAGCTTTCTTT
.	TRBV4-1	.	TRBJ1-3	CASSQDPPGALGNTIYF	TGCGCCAGCAGCCAAGATCCTCCAGGGGCCCTAGGAAACACCATATATTTT
.	TRBV6-5	few	TRBJ2-7	CASSPGRSYEQYF	TGTGCCAGCAGTCCGGGAAGGAGCTACGAGCAGTACTTC
.	TRBV5-1	once	TRBJ1-2	CASTNSVEPYGYTF	TGCGCCAGCACCAATTCCGTCGAGCCCTATGGCTACACCTTC
TRBD1	TRBV5-6	.	TRBJ1-6	CASSGGTEDNSPLHF	TGTGCCAGCAGCGGGGGGACAGAAGATAATTCACCCCTCCACTTT
TRBD2	TRBV28	.	TRBJ2-3	CASSPPGAAGGPRASTDTQYF	TGTGCCAGCAGTCCACCCGGGGCAGCGGGAGGGCCTCGGGCCAGCACAGATACGCAGTATTTT
.	TRBV28	.	TRBJ1-4	CASGGLRTNEKLFF	TGTGCCAGCGGGGGACTGAGAACTAATGAAAAACTGTTTTTT
.	TRBV12-3/TRBV12-4	.	TRBJ2-7	CASSLAGLYEQYF	TGTGCCAGCAGTTTAGCGGGGCTCTACGAGCAGTACTTC
.	TRBV28	.	TRBJ2-4	CATRQLPKNIQYF	TGTGCCACCCGACAGTTACCCAAAAACATTCAGTACTTC
.	TRBV5-4	.	TRBJ2-7	CASSSRDNYEQYF	TGTGCCAGCAGCTCCAGGGACAACTACGAGCAGTACTTC
TRBD2	TRBV7-9	.	TRBJ2-3	CASSPRTSGRPFSYDTQYF	TGTGCCAGCAGCCCTCGGACTAGCGGGAGGCCGTTTTCCTACGATACGCAGTATTTT
TRBD1	TRBV2	.	TRBJ1-1	CASSEDRGLGEAFF	TGTGCCAGCAGTGAGGACAGGGGGCTTGGTGAAGCTTTCTTT
.	TRBV6-5	once	TRBJ1-1	CASSYLGGNTEAFF	TGTGCCAGCAGTTACCTCGGGGGGAACACTGAAGCTTTCTTT
TRBD2	TRBV28	.	TRBJ2-7	CASSSPGLAGASYEQYF	TGTGCCAGCAGTTCCCCTGGACTAGCGGGGGCATCCTACGAGCAGTACTTC
TRBD1	TRBV19	.	TRBJ1-2	CASSRPRGRGYGYTF	TGTGCCAGTAGTAGACCCAGGGGGCGTGGGTATGGCTACACCTTC
TRBD1	TRBV6-5	.	TRBJ1-4	CASSFGQGREKLFF	TGTGCCAGCAGTTTCGGACAGGGGAGGGAAAAACTGTTTTTT
.	TRBV6-2/TRBV6-3	.	TRBJ1-5	CASSYAQINQPQHF	TGTGCCAGCAGTTACGCACAGATCAATCAGCCCCAGCATTTT
TRBD2	TRBV7-2	.	TRBJ2-7	CASSFSGGSYEQYF	TGTGCCAGCAGCTTCAGCGGGGGGTCCTACGAGCAGTACTTC
TRBD2	TRBV7-9	.	TRBJ2-5	CASSLLAVQETQYF	TGTGCCAGCAGCTTACTAGCGGTCCAAGAGACCCAGTACTTC